The 6 T cell receptor beta chains below all came from one sample that was sequenced in a study of shared clonotypes between healthy human individuals. This table comes from immunoSEQ multiplex PCR, and its TCRdb copy is limited to in-frame clones, with some not included. The sample has some 320,000 clones, around 86% seen once. Material: memory CD8+ T cells sorted from blood. Subset in this sample: CD45RO+ cells pooled with CCR7-negative TemRA cells. The receptors originated from a man aged 18 to 35 in good health.

The chain joins TRBV11-2 to TRBJ2-3, with 7 positions matching TRBD2. With 4 bases clipped from V and 3 bases from J, the junction kept 10 bases outside the gene matches. Germline V gene lookup returns CDR1 SGHAT and CDR2 FQNNGV. The CDR3 spans 16 residues. In nucleotides, the CDR3 is TGTGCCAGCAGCTCCTCGATAGGCGGGAGTACAGATACGCAGTATTTT. Protein sequence: CASSSSIGGSTDTQYF.

V and J are TRBV27 and TRBJ2-7, with D unclear. CDR3 length equals 17 residues. Trimming stripped 8 bases from V and 4 bases from J, with 27 bases between. The V gene's germline CDR1 is MNHEY and CDR2 SMNVEV (reference sequence). As DNA, the CDR3 is TGTGCCAGCTGGGGTGGCGGACGGAACTCGATTCATTACGAGCAGTACTTC. Protein: CASWGGGRNSIHYEQYF.

The chain recombines TRBV7-9 with TRBJ2-5, with 10 bases lining up with TRBD1. CDR1 is SEHNR, CDR2 FQNEAQ, per germline (reference sequence). CDR3 length equals 16 residues. V was pared by 4 bases and J by 5 bases, with 10 bases of the junction left unmatched. DNA for the CDR3: TGTGCCAGCAGCTCCCGGGACAGGGGTGTTCTGGAGACCCAGTACTTC. Encoded protein: CASSSRDRGVLETQYF.

V is TRBV5-6 and J is TRBJ1-2; TRBD1 agrees at 8 bases. Germline lookup yields CDR1 SGHDT and CDR2 YYEEEE. The CDR3 has 15 amino acids. V trimming: 2 bases; J trimming: 4 bases; junction bases outside the gene matches: 7. CDR3 sequence: CASSFSGTGIYGYTF. Here the CDR3 DNA reads TGTGCCAGCAGCTTCTCCGGGACAGGAATCTATGGCTACACCTTC.

This clone showed up many times. At the DNA level, this CDR3 is encoded by other sequences in the same sample as well. The rearrangement joins TRBV6-1 to TRBJ1-2; 7 bases fit TRBD1. The CDR3 sequence is 14 residues long. The V and J ends lost 1 base and 4 bases, in that order; junction bases with no gene match: 3. Germline assignment: CDR1 MNHNS and CDR2 SASEGT. CDR3 coding DNA: TGTGCCAGCAGTGAAGGGACAGGAGGCTATGGCTACACCTTC. It codes for CASSEGTGGYGYTF.

The chain uses TRBV5-1 and TRBJ1-1; TRBD1 is a possible D gene (5 bases). The CDR3 is 14 amino acids. The germline V gene has CDR1 SGHRS and CDR2 YFSETQ. The ends were cut back, 4 bases at V and 6 bases at J, with 16 bases in the middle. CDR3 nucleotide sequence: TGCGCCAGCAGCGCACAGGAGAGGGGTCCTGAAGCTTTCTTT. Encoded protein: CASSAQERGPEAFF.